These 26 T cell receptor beta chains originate from one sample sequenced in a study of cytomegalovirus exposure and HLA in healthy donors (dated by TCRdb to the late 2010s). Library preparation employed the immunoSEQ multiplex PCR assay. A mixture of 60 forward primers for TCR Vbeta segments and 13 reverse primers for TCR Jbeta segments was used in the multiplex PCR. In its TCRdb copy, this immuneACCESS table keeps in-frame sequences only and misses some clones. Where compared with another copy, unresolved V genes explain less than half of these, and the others have no known cause. The sample has some 160,000 clones on record, 84% of them singletons. The ten largest clones take up around 2.5% of the sample. Material: PBMCs. All receptors derive from a boy younger than 10 in good health and CMV-seronegative.

The V call is TRBV5-4, the J call TRBJ2-5; D is unresolved. The CDR3 covers 12 residues. Germline CDR1 is SGHNT and CDR2 is YYREEE (reference sequence). Trimming shortened V by 4 bases and J by 5 bases, and 9 bases separated the two germline ends. CDR3 protein: CASSILPETQYF. CDR3 in DNA: TGTGCCAGCAGCATACTACCGGAGACCCAGTACTTC.

This clone came up once. The chain has TRBV7-3 and TRBJ1-1; TRBD1 matches at 8 bases. CDR1 SGHTA and CDR2 FQGTGA come from the germline V gene. Trimming took 5 bases from V and 1 from J; bases not matched to a gene: 9. This CDR3 is 16 amino acids long. The DNA of the CDR3 is TGTGCCAGCAGCACGACAGGGGCTACTCAGAACACTGAAGCTTTCTTT. The encoded protein is CASSTTGATQNTEAFF. Supplemented by reference TRBV7-3 and TRBJ1-1, the full variable domain reads GAGVSQTPSNKVTEKGKYVELRCDPISGHTALYWYRQSLGQGPEFLIYFQGTGAADDSGLPNDRFFAVRPEGSVSTLKIQRTERGDSAVYLCASSTTGATQNTEAFFGQGTRLTVV.

The chain employs TRBV27 and TRBJ1-5; D is ambiguous. This CDR3 spans 14 amino acids. Germline V gene data show CDR1 as MNHEY and CDR2 as SMNVEV (reference sequence). The V and J ends lost 2 bases and 2 bases respectively, with 7 bases between them. The CDR3 loop reads CASSLGGGNQPQHF. CDR3 coding DNA: TGTGCCAGCAGTTTAGGCGGGGGCAATCAGCCCCAGCATTTT.

This clone was counted only a few times. This rearrangement joins TRBV7-8 to TRBJ2-1; possible D gene TRBD1, 6 bases. CDR1 SGHVS and CDR2 FQNEAQ come from the germline V gene. The CDR3 length is 16 residues. Trimming stripped 2 bases from V and 0 bases from J, with 11 bases between. The CDR3 is CASSLRQASSYNEQFF. DNA of the CDR3: TGTGCCAGCAGCTTAAGACAGGCTAGCTCCTACAATGAGCAGTTCTTC.

The chain is built from TRBV5-1 and TRBJ1-2; 7 nucleotides match TRBD1. The CDR3 runs 14 residues. Germline CDR1 reads SGHRS; CDR2 reads YFSETQ. V shed 2 bases, J shed 2 bases, and the junction held 3 bases outside the gene matches. CDR3 bases: TGCGCCAGCAGCTTAACGGGACAGAACTATGGCTACACCTTC. It codes for CASSLTGQNYGYTF.

CDR3 nucleotides: TGTGCCAGCAGCTCCGGTAGCGGGAGAGGCAACGAGCAGTACTTC. It is translated as CASSSGSGRGNEQYF. J is TRBJ2-7 and V is TRBV7-9, with 9 bases lining up with TRBD2. The CDR3 contains 15 residues. V lost 4 bases to trimming and J lost 5 bases; unmatched junction nucleotides: 9. The germline gives CDR1 SEHNR, CDR2 FQNEAQ (reference sequence).

The rearrangement links TRBV15 to TRBJ1-5; D ambiguous. The CDR3 is 13 amino acids. Germline V gene sequence: CDR1 LNHNV, CDR2 YYDKDF (reference sequence). The ends were cut back, 3 bases at V and 9 bases at J, with 12 bases in the middle. Written as DNA, the CDR3 is TGTGCCACCAGCAGGAGGGAGCCGGGGCCCCAGCATTTT. It yields the protein CATSRREPGPQHF.

V is TRBV27 and J is TRBJ1-5; 8 bases fit TRBD1. The CDR3 is made up of 17 amino acids. Trimming at V came to 5 bases and at J to 4 bases, leaving 13 bases not matched to a gene. Germline values: CDR1 MNHEY, CDR2 SMNVEV (reference sequence). The chain's CDR3 is CASSRKTGVRGNQPQHF. CDR3 sequence (DNA): TGTGCCAGCAGTCGAAAGACAGGGGTTAGGGGAAATCAGCCCCAGCATTTT.

The chain links TRBV7-9 to TRBJ2-7; 10 bases are a match to TRBD1. J was trimmed by 0 bases and V by 7 bases; bases with no gene match: 3. This CDR3 region has 14 residues. Germline lookup yields CDR1 SEHNR and CDR2 FQNEAQ (reference sequence). The CDR3: CASTRQGASYEQYF. The CDR3 region has the DNA TGTGCCAGCACACGACAGGGGGCCTCCTACGAGCAGTACTTC.

The gene calls are TRBV5-5 and TRBJ1-2, with TRBD1 identical over 9 bases. Germline V lookup: CDR1 SGHKS, CDR2 YYEKEE (reference sequence). The CDR3 covers 14 residues. The junction had 6 bases not matched to a gene; V was cut back by 1 base and J by 8 bases. CDR3 residues: CASSLRGQGGGYTF. The CDR3 DNA follows: TGTGCCAGCAGCTTGCGGGGACAGGGCGGCGGCTACACCTTC.

The rearrangement joins TRBV13 to TRBJ2-1, with a tentative D call TRBD2 (5 bases). This CDR3 is built from 14 residues. Germline loops: CDR1 PRHDT, CDR2 FYEKMQ (reference sequence). V lost 5 bases and J lost 10, with 18 bases in between. CDR3 DNA sequence: TGTGCCAGCAGCCCGGACTTACCGGAGAGAGAGCAGTTCTTC. Translation: CASSPDLPEREQFF.

This clone is a singleton in its sample. CDR3 sequence: CASSLTSSEETQYF. The DNA of the CDR3 is TGCGCCAGCAGCTTGACTAGCAGCGAAGAGACCCAGTACTTC. The chain couples TRBV5-1 to TRBJ2-5; perhaps TRBD2 as D (6 bases). This CDR3 comprises 14 residues. Trimming stripped 1 base from V and 3 bases from J, with 10 bases between. Per the germline V gene, CDR1 is SGHRS and CDR2 is YFSETQ. The full variable domain, with the rest looked up from reference TRBV5-1 and TRBJ2-5, is KAGVTQTPRYLIKTRGQQVTLSCSPISGHRSVSWYQQTPGQGLQFLFEYFSETQRNKGNFPGRFSGRQFSNSRSEMNVSTLELGDSALYLCASSLTSSEETQYFGPGTRLLVL.

This rearrangement joins TRBV5-5 to TRBJ2-6; 10 bases line up with TRBD1. Germline lookup yields CDR1 SGHKS and CDR2 YYEKEE (reference sequence). J lost 1 base, V lost 0 bases, and 4 bases had no gene match. The CDR3 contains 18 residues. The CDR3 here is CASSLVGTGESGANVLTF. For the CDR3, the DNA is TGTGCCAGCAGCTTGGTCGGGACAGGGGAATCTGGGGCCAACGTCCTGACTTTC.

This chain's CDR3 is CASQLGPTNSPLHF. The CDR3 coding sequence is TGTGCCAGCCAACTGGGGCCCACTAATTCACCCCTCCACTTT. The chain combines TRBV2 with TRBJ1-6; D might be TRBD1 (5 bases). V lost 8 bases and J 6 bases, leaving 14 bases between the germline ends. This CDR3 has 14 residues. CDR1 SNHLY and CDR2 FYNNEI come from the germline V gene.

A word on this clone: Other DNA sequences in the sample encode the same CDR3. The chain links TRBV9 to TRBJ2-7; 7 bases are shared with TRBD2. The CDR3 runs 14 residues. Unmatched junction bases numbered 4, after V lost 0 bases and J lost 4 bases. Per germline, CDR1 SGDLS and CDR2 YYNGEE. CDR3 residues: CASSVGGGTYEQYF. The CDR3 DNA reads TGTGCCAGCAGCGTAGGCGGGGGAACTTACGAGCAGTACTTC.

In nucleotides, the CDR3 is TGTGCCAGCAGCCAAGCACCAGGGGGGTACGAGCAGTACTTC. Translation: CASSQAPGGYEQYF. The rearrangement links TRBV4-2 to TRBJ2-7, with TRBD1 as a possible D gene (7 bases). This CDR3 contains 14 residues. Between the trimmed V and J ends, which lost 1 base and 4 bases, there was a span of 11 bases. Germline-derived CDR1 and CDR2 are LGHNA and YNFKEQ.

The chain carries TRBV6-6 and TRBJ1-4, with D uncertain. This CDR3 contains 14 residues. Germline assignment: CDR1 MNHNY and CDR2 SVGAGI (reference sequence). Trimming removed 0 bases from V and 8 bases from J, with 10 bases in between. CDR3 in amino acids: CASSYSPAGEKLFF. Written as DNA, the CDR3 is TGTGCCAGCAGTTACTCGCCTGCGGGGGAAAAACTGTTTTTT.

V gene TRBV10-3 combines with J gene TRBJ2-1, with D maybe TRBD2 (5 bases). CDR1 and CDR2 (germline): ENHRY, SYGVKD. The length of the CDR3 is 15 residues. Trimming removed 2 bases from V and 1 base from J, with 9 bases in between. The CDR3 loop reads CAISERGLSYNEQFF. CDR3 sequence (DNA): TGTGCCATCAGTGAGCGAGGGTTATCCTACAATGAGCAGTTCTTC.

V is TRBV25-1 and J is TRBJ2-5; D remains unclear. The V end was cut by 3 bases, the J end by 5 bases, with 10 bases between. CDR1 and CDR2 from the germline V gene are MGHDK and SYGVNS. This CDR3 region has 13 residues. The CDR3 protein is CASSDRLSETQYF. The CDR3 coding sequence is TGTGCCAGCAGTGACAGGCTGAGCGAGACCCAGTACTTC.

The rearrangement joins TRBV5-4 to TRBJ2-5, with 7 bases identical to TRBD2. The CDR3 has 16 amino acids. Looked up from germline, CDR1 is SGHNT and CDR2 is YYREEE (reference sequence). V shed 4 bases and J 2 bases; nucleotides not matched to a gene: 11. CDR3 amino acids: CASSPRRGSVQETQYF. CDR3 DNA: TGTGCCAGCAGCCCCCGGCGGGGGTCCGTACAAGAGACCCAGTACTTC.

The chain combines TRBV5-1 with TRBJ1-5, with a possible D match to TRBD1 (6 bases). From germline, CDR1 is SGHRS and CDR2 YFSETQ. Trimming cost V 0 bases and J 9 bases, with 16 bases left between them. The CDR3 length is 15 residues. This CDR3 reads CASSLGQGSESPQHF. In DNA, the CDR3 is TGCGCCAGCAGCTTGGGTCAGGGGTCGGAGTCGCCCCAGCATTTT.

The chain has TRBV9 and TRBJ2-7, with TRBD1 identical over 12 bases. With 4 bases clipped from V and 4 bases from J, the junction kept 15 bases outside the gene matches. CDR1 is SGDLS and CDR2 is YYNGEE in the germline V gene. The CDR3 covers 18 residues. CDR3 DNA sequence: TGTGCCAGCAGCTCTTCCGGGACAGGGGGCGCGGCATCATACGAGCAGTACTTC. Its protein product is CASSSSGTGGAASYEQYF.

V usage is TRBV4-1 and J usage is TRBJ2-5, with TRBD2 matching over 12 bases. The V segment lost 3 bases and the J segment 3 bases; nucleotides outside the gene matches: 8. In germline, CDR1 is MGHRA, CDR2 YSYEKL. This CDR3 has 17 amino acids. CDR3 amino acids: CASSHRRLAGAEETQYF. The DNA of the CDR3 is TGCGCCAGCAGCCACCGCAGACTAGCGGGAGCTGAAGAGACCCAGTACTTC.

The chain uses TRBV5-1 and TRBJ2-1; 9 bases match TRBD2. The CDR3 spans 17 residues. The V and J ends lost 2 bases and 5 bases, in that order; junction bases with no gene match: 11. Looked up from germline, CDR1 is SGHRS and CDR2 is YFSETQ. The CDR3 spells CASSFSASGAPDNEQFF. The CDR3 DNA reads as TGCGCCAGCAGCTTCAGTGCTAGCGGGGCCCCGGACAATGAGCAGTTCTTC.

This chain uses TRBV25-1 with TRBJ2-7; D may be TRBD1 (6 bases). Per the germline V gene, CDR1 is MGHDK and CDR2 is SYGVNS. V was trimmed by 4 bases and J by 0 bases, leaving 10 bases between them. The length of the CDR3 is 14 residues. CDR3 nucleotide sequence: TGTGCCAGCAGTGCCATGGACAGCTCCTACGAGCAGTACTTC. It codes for CASSAMDSSYEQYF.

This chain uses TRBV21-1 with TRBJ2-5; the DNA was not used to check the table's D call, TRBD2. TRBV21-1 is labeled a pseudogene. The CDR3 sequence is 12 residues long. This chain's CDR3 is CASSKARPGMYF. DNA of the CDR3: TGTGCCAGCAGCAAAGCAAGACCCGGGATGTACTTC.